Listed below are T cell receptor beta chains from one sample, sequenced in a study of tumor-infiltrating lymphocytes in oesophageal squamous cell carcinoma. MiXCR was run by TCRdb on the PCR reads, yielding one entry per CDR3 protein. The data hold just over 15,000 distinct CDR3 sequences, with around 50% observed a single time. The material sequenced was esophageal tumor tissue. The origin of the receptors is a male donor with esophageal squamous cell carcinoma. Both conserved end residues are part of each CDR3. Not all rows give a size; the values are once, few, many and, for expanded clones, a class.

V | size | CDR3
TRBV6-1 | - | CASRRLAVSTDTQYF
TRBV28 | medium-sized | CASSPQLNEQFF
TRBV7-9 | large | CASSSGTGIYNEQFF
TRBV7-3 | few | CASSAGGTDTQYF
TRBV7-6 | - | CASSLGQMETQYF
TRBV5-8 | - | CASSPPGGRNTDTQYF
TRBV7-8 | - | CASNRLDSRDEQFF
TRBV7-3 | few | CASSTSGGTSGGALNEQYF
TRBV12-3/TRBV12-4 | - | CASRGFGGNQPQHF
TRBV6-1 | - | CASSELPGSSYEQYF
TRBV7-6 | - | CASSIAYEQYF
TRBV5-1 | - | CASSLVVDRMGPSGELFF
TRBV11-1 | - | CASSLGVAKETQYF
TRBV7-2 | - | CASSLGLAGGRYEQYF
TRBV7-2 | medium-sized | CASSLGLAGGLDEQYF
TRBV28 | - | CASHRTGHSYEQYF
TRBV7-2 | - | CASSMGQGFRETQYF
TRBV4-2 | - | CASSQVGGRGRYGYTF
TRBV7-4 | - | CASSLILSPIPDEQFF
TRBV6-6 | once | CASSYPPLYEQYF
TRBV6-6 | - | CASSGGRGYGYTF
TRBV7-2 | medium-sized | CASSLLLAQGAFF
TRBV6-1 | many | CASRAPWAFSNQPQHF
TRBV5-1 | many | CASTRAGSAYQETQYF
TRBV12-3/TRBV12-4 | many | CASSLKAWSGMNTGELFF
TRBV6-1 | many | CASSVTGISNQPQHF
TRBV7-8 | - | CASVTGFTDTQYF
TRBV24-1 | - | CATSEGSARSHNEQFF
TRBV7-9 | medium-sized | CASSLARVNEQYF
TRBV7-2 | - | CASSANRGGGTEAFF
TRBV5-1 | - | CASSPPRTSGNLPKETQYF
TRBV28 | medium-sized | CASSSGQLKETQYF
TRBV24-1 | - | CATSRGGAYRETQYF
TRBV27 | - | CASSLLWQPNEQFF
TRBV7-9 | few | CASSYRDYQETQYF
TRBV27 | - | CASSSPGTANYGYTF
TRBV28 | - | CASSFSGGRSNEQFF
TRBV7-6 | - | CASSSPGALAGGADTQYF
TRBV12-3/TRBV12-4 | many | CASRLPQAGRVTEAFF
TRBV7-9 | - | CASSLGLAGGSNEQFF
TRBV10-2 | - | CASSVLAGGPINEQYF